What follows is one T cell receptor (beta chain) and its context. The V end lost 5 bases, the J end lost 5 bases, and 16 bases lay between the germline ends. The V gene's germline CDR1 is DFQATT and CDR2 SNEGSKA (reference sequence). The CDR3 contains 14 residues. These data are taken from a study of regulatory T cells in long-lasting Graves disease. Investigators prepared the TCR beta libraries by applying iRepertoire HTBI primers and Arm-PCR of CDR3 regions. TCRdb redid the calling of the multiplex PCR reads with MiXCR, one entry per CDR3 protein. The profile shows 250,000 or so distinct CDR3 sequences, around 19% of them singletons. Time point described: newly diagnosed GD, antithyroid drugs for less than 3 months. The TCR library was made from RNA extracted from PBMCs. These data were likewise used in another study, on T cells in Graves' hyperthyroidism and ophthalmopathy.

The material was peripheral blood mononuclear cells (PBMCs), obtained at new diagnosis, from a patient treated with antithyroid drugs. This clonotype originated in a woman aged 30 to 39 with Graves disease. This chain uses TRBV20-1 with TRBJ2-1; D might be TRBD2 (7 bases). The CDR3 spells CSALGGGADNEQFF. The CDR3 DNA is TGCAGTGCTCTTGGGGGGGGGGCCGACAATGAGCAGTTCTTC.